What follows describes a single T cell receptor (beta chain). The data stem from a study of blood T cell repertoires in COVID-19. Study-level background: Sites in the United States, Italy and Spain provided acute and convalescent COVID-19 samples. T cells, B-cell-depleted T cells, or PBMCs provided the cDNA or gDNA that served as material.

V shed 4 bases and J shed 0 bases, with 9 bases lying between them. The CDR3 totals 15 residues. Per the germline V gene, CDR1 is MNHEY and CDR2 is SVGEGT. Per the authors' pipeline: Reference gene primer amplification gave nucleated cell count estimates. Generated by immunoSEQ multiplex PCR, the TCRdb table keeps only in-frame clones and is missing some. That table supplies the V and J calls and clone size; D and trimming were determined from the DNA. Of tens of thousands of clones detected, about 92% appear once; the ten largest clones hold approximately 16%. The TCR comes from a woman of 80 years or more with active or convalescent COVID-19. This chain joins TRBV6-2 or TRBV6-3 and TRBJ2-2; D possibly corresponds to TRBD1 (6 bases). Material: peripheral blood. CDR3 nucleotide sequence: TGTGCCAGCAGTTTGTGGACAGCGAACACCGGGGAGCTGTTTTTT. This gives the protein CASSLWTANTGELFF.